The 13 T cell receptor beta chains listed next were all sequenced from one sample in a study of T cell responses to AZD1222 COVID-19 vaccine. The protocol was immunoSEQ multiplex PCR, while the TCRdb copy is restricted to in-frame clones and leaves out a portion. The sample lists roughly 120,000 clones; 75% to 90% were seen once. Here the sequenced sample was peripheral blood, taken 28 days after the second AZD1222 dose. Every receptor here comes from an adult who received the AZD1222 COVID-19 vaccine.

CDR3 in amino acids: CASSGLIVGELFF. The CDR3 bases are TGTGCCAGCAGCGGACTGATAGTTGGGGAGCTGTTTTTT. The V gene is TRBV9, the J gene TRBJ2-2; no reliable D call. Germline values: CDR1 SGDLS, CDR2 YYNGEE. With 3 bases removed from V and 8 bases from J, the gap between germline ends came to 11 bases. This CDR3 region has 13 residues.

Regarding this clone: The same CDR3 is also encoded by other DNA sequences in this sample. V is TRBV18 and J is TRBJ2-2; no reliable D call. This CDR3 contains 13 residues. CDR1 is KGHSH and CDR2 is LQKENI in the germline V gene. The germline V and J ends were trimmed by 0 bases and 4 bases, with 3 bases remaining between them. CDR3 nucleotides: TGTGCCAGCTCACCACCGGTCACCGGGGAGCTGTTTTTT. It translates to CASSPPVTGELFF.

This rearrangement joins TRBV7-2 to TRBJ1-5; a weak D match, TRBD1 (6 bases). Trimming pared 1 base from V and 1 base from J, leaving 8 bases between. This CDR3 region has 15 residues. Germline CDR1 reads SGHTA; CDR2 reads FQGNSA. CDR3 in amino acids: CASSLEGGSNQPQHF. The DNA of the CDR3 is TGTGCCAGCAGCTTAGAGGGGGGCAGCAATCAGCCCCAGCATTTT.

The chain uses TRBV21-1 and TRBJ2-3. TRBV21-1 is flagged as a pseudogene. CDR3 size: 18 residues. The CDR3 sequence is CASSHHPGTAGGTDTQYF. In nucleotides, the CDR3 is TGTGCCAGCAGCCACCATCCCGGGACGGCTGGAGGCACAGATACGCAGTATTTT.

This clone was detected a few times. The same CDR3 is also encoded by other DNA sequences in this sample. This rearrangement joins TRBV6-1 to TRBJ2-3; D is tentatively TRBD1 or TRBD2 (5 bases each). Trimming pared 0 bases from V and 6 bases from J, leaving 13 bases between. Germline CDR1 reads MNHNS; CDR2 reads SASEGT. There are 15 residues in the CDR3. The CDR3 DNA reads TGTGCCAGCAGTGAAGCGGGGGTAGCGAGGGATACGCAGTATTTT. This codes for CASSEAGVARDTQYF.

This chain uses TRBV30 with TRBJ2-7; 8 bases are a match to TRBD1. Looked up from germline, CDR1 is GTSNPN and CDR2 is SVGIG (reference sequence). V lost 7 bases to trimming and J lost 2 bases; unmatched junction nucleotides: 4. CDR3 length: 12 residues. The CDR3 DNA sequence: TGTGCCTCCGACAGGGGAGCCTACGAGCAGTACTTC. Protein sequence: CASDRGAYEQYF.

The V call is TRBV19, the J call TRBJ1-1, with D uncertain. The CDR3 consists of 11 residues. The V gene lost 5 bases and the J gene lost 3 bases, with 4 bases spanning the gap. Germline V lookup: CDR1 LNHDA, CDR2 SQIVND (reference sequence). This CDR3 is CASSLYTEAFF. The CDR3 DNA sequence: TGTGCCAGTAGTCTGTACACTGAAGCTTTCTTT.

The genes are TRBV19 and TRBJ2-5; TRBD2 is a possible D gene (5 bases). This CDR3 is 12 amino acids long. V gave up 5 bases and J gave up 5 bases, with 9 bases separating them. Germline V CDR1 and CDR2: LNHDA, SQIVND (reference sequence). The DNA for the CDR3 is TGTGCCAGTAGTCGATCGGGGGAGACCCAGTACTTC. Translating it yields CASSRSGETQYF.

This chain joins TRBV5-8 and TRBJ1-2, with D unresolved. This CDR3 region has 15 residues. Germline CDR1 is SGHTS and CDR2 is YDEGEE. Trimming pared 0 bases from V and 2 bases from J, leaving 11 bases between. The CDR3 region is CASSLEEGSNYGYTF. CDR3 nucleotides: TGTGCCAGCAGCTTGGAAGAGGGCAGCAACTATGGCTACACCTTC.

V and J are TRBV7-8 and TRBJ1-3, with TRBD1 identical over 7 bases. CDR3 length: 15 amino acids. Germline V gene sequence: CDR1 SGHVS, CDR2 FQNEAQ. V lost 4 bases and J lost 4; bases outside the gene matches: 7. The CDR3 DNA reads as TGTGCCAGCAGCTCGCGACAGGGATCGGGAAACACCATATATTTT. Translated: CASSSRQGSGNTIYF.

The chain couples TRBV9 to TRBJ1-1; 7 nucleotides align to TRBD1. V lost 1 base, J lost 3 bases, and 0 bases stayed unmatched. Germline V lookup: CDR1 SGDLS, CDR2 YYNGEE. The CDR3 has 13 amino acids. The CDR3 nucleotides are TGTGCCAGCAGCGTACAGGGGGACACTGAAGCTTTCTTT. It encodes CASSVQGDTEAFF.

The chain carries TRBV7-9 and TRBJ1-1, with D unclear. This CDR3 is built from 11 residues. Germline CDR1 reads SEHNR; CDR2 reads FQNEAQ (reference sequence). The V gene lost 2 bases and the J gene lost 8 bases, with 6 bases spanning the gap. The DNA of the CDR3 is TGTGCCAGCAGCTTACTAGTCGAAGCTTTCTTT. It encodes CASSLLVEAFF.

Only a few counts were recorded for this clone. The chain is built from TRBV5-8 and TRBJ1-2; D is undetermined. The germline V gene has CDR1 SGHTS and CDR2 YDEGEE. The CDR3 has 14 residues. The V gene lost 1 base and the J gene lost 4 bases, with 11 bases spanning the gap. In DNA, the CDR3 is TGTGCCAGCAGCTTGCTGAGTGGGGTCTATGGCTACACCTTC. It translates to CASSLLSGVYGYTF. Variable domain in full (rest from reference TRBV5-8 and TRBJ1-2): EAGVTQSPTHLIKTRGQQATLRCSPISGHTSVYWYQQALGLGLQFLLWYDEGEERNRGNFPPRFSGRQFPNYSSELNVNALELEDSALYLCASSLLSGVYGYTFGSGTRLTVV.